These 22 T cell receptor beta chains were sequenced from one sample in a study of T-cell reconstitution after alpha-beta-depleted transplantation in children. Unique molecular identifiers tagged the TCRbeta library. TCRdb fed the PCR reads into MiXCR, producing one record per CDR3 protein. The profile shows 200,000 to 250,000 distinct CDR3 sequences, 12% of them singletons. The sequencing used PBMCs from the stem cell graft donor, collected from the stem cell graft. The receptors originated from a human donor who donated a stem cell graft to a child with acute lymphoblastic leukemia.

This clonotype was observed many times. This chain joins TRBV12-3 or TRBV12-4 and TRBJ2-3; either TRBD1 or TRBD2 may fit D (5 bases each). Trimming took off 5 bases at V and 1 base at J, with 10 bases between the two ends. CDR3 length equals 14 residues. In nucleotides, the CDR3 is TGTGCCAGCAGTACCTGGGACGGCACAGATACGCAGTATTTT. Residues: CASSTWDGTDTQYF.

The sample holds many counts of this clonotype. The CDR3, as DNA: TGTGCCAGCAGCTTAAATTATAGGAACACTGAAGCTTTCTTT. This gives the protein CASSLNYRNTEAFF. The chain links TRBV7-2 to TRBJ1-1; D not resolved. Trimming shortened V by 2 bases and J by 1 base, and 8 bases separated the two germline ends. CDR3 length equals 14 residues. Per the germline V gene, CDR1 is SGHTA and CDR2 is FQGNSA.

The sample holds many counts of this clonotype. The rearrangement links TRBV3-1 to TRBJ1-5; tentative D call: TRBD1 (6 bases). CDR1 and CDR2 from the germline V gene are LGHDT and YNNKEL (reference sequence). V dropped 4 bases and J dropped 7 bases, with 14 bases sitting between them. This CDR3 comprises 14 residues. The CDR3 spells CASSLGGAGQPQHF. CDR3 DNA sequence: TGTGCCAGCAGCCTCGGGGGGGCAGGACAGCCCCAGCATTTT. The complete variable domain, with remaining parts taken from reference TRBV3-1 and TRBJ1-5, reads DTAVSQTPKYLVTQMGNDKSIKCEQNLGHDTMYWYKQDSKKFLKIMFSYNNKELIINETVPNRFSPKSPDKAHLNLHINSLELGDSAVYFCASSLGGAGQPQHFGDGTRLSIL.

This clonotype has a count of ten or more. V is TRBV6-5 and J is TRBJ2-7; TRBD2 agrees at 7 bases. CDR3 length equals 17 residues. Germline-derived CDR1 and CDR2 are MNHEY and SVGAGI. The V gene end was trimmed by 6 bases and the J gene end by 3 bases; junction bases not matched to a gene: 17. The CDR3 bases are TGTGCCAGCAGCTCAATAAAGCGGACTAGTCTCATCTACGAGCAGTACTTC. It is translated as CASSSIKRTSLIYEQYF.

This clonotype was seen many times. The rearrangement joins TRBV7-9 to TRBJ2-1; the D gene is possibly TRBD1 (6 bases). Trimming pared 4 bases from V and 2 bases from J, leaving 15 bases between. Germline CDR1 is SEHNR and CDR2 is FQNEAQ (reference sequence). The CDR3 has 16 residues. CDR3 sequence reads: CASSSTTGQPYNEQFF. The CDR3 region has the DNA TGTGCCAGCAGCTCTACAACAGGGCAGCCCTACAATGAGCAGTTCTTC. Looking up the rest from reference TRBV7-9 and TRBJ2-1 gives the full variable domain: DTGVSQNPRHKITKRGQNVTFRCDPISEHNRLYWYRQTLGQGPEFLTYFQNEAQLEKSRLLSDRFSAERPKGSFSTLEIQRTEQGDSAMYLCASSSTTGQPYNEQFFGPGTRLTVL.

This clonotype was recorded at least ten times. The chain carries TRBV20-1 and TRBJ1-2; the match to TRBD1 covers 8 bases. V gave up 5 bases and J gave up 4 bases; unmatched junction bases: 3. This CDR3 region has 12 residues. Germline CDR1 and CDR2: DFQATT and SNEGSKA (reference sequence). The CDR3 loop is CSAQTGGYGYTF. The CDR3 DNA reads TGCAGTGCTCAAACAGGGGGCTATGGCTACACCTTC.

This clonotype has at least ten counts. The rearrangement uses TRBV20-1 and TRBJ2-7; 10 positions agree with TRBD1. V lost 5 bases, J lost 4 bases, and 8 bases stayed unmatched. The CDR3 consists of 14 residues. Germline assignment: CDR1 DFQATT and CDR2 SNEGSKA (reference sequence). The CDR3 DNA is TGCAGTGCTGTTGGGACAGGGGACTCGTACGAGCAGTACTTC. Translated: CSAVGTGDSYEQYF.

This clonotype was recorded many times. The CDR3 coding sequence is TGCAGCGTTGAAGGACGGGGGGACCGCGCGCCCTACAATGAGCAGTTCTTC. As protein: CSVEGRGDRAPYNEQFF. This chain connects TRBV29-1 to TRBJ2-1; 7 positions match TRBD2. Germline CDR1 SQVTM, CDR2 ANQGSEA. The CDR3 has 17 residues. The V gene end was trimmed by 1 base and the J gene end by 2 bases; junction bases not matched to a gene: 11.

This clonotype was counted ten times or more. The chain couples TRBV6-1 to TRBJ1-3, with D unclear. Germline V lookup: CDR1 MNHNS, CDR2 SASEGT. The CDR3 extends over 14 amino acids. The V end was cut by 4 bases, the J end by 4 bases, with 11 bases between. CDR3 sequence (DNA): TGTGCCAGCAGTGCCGGTTCCAAAGGAAACACCATATATTTT. This gives the protein CASSAGSKGNTIYF.

At least ten counts were recorded for this clonotype. The V call is TRBV27, the J call TRBJ1-5; no clear D gene. There are 15 residues in the CDR3. Trimming removed 5 bases at V and 3 bases at J, with 14 bases between. The germline V gene has CDR1 MNHEY and CDR2 SMNVEV (reference sequence). As DNA, the CDR3 is TGTGCCAGCAGTACCGATCAGGTTAACAATCAGCCCCAGCATTTT. It translates to CASSTDQVNNQPQHF.

This clonotype was detected many times. V gene TRBV6-5 combines with J gene TRBJ1-6; TRBD1 might be the D (5 bases). There are 14 residues in the CDR3. Germline values: CDR1 MNHEY, CDR2 SVGAGI. V lost 2 bases and J lost 12, with 14 bases in between. The CDR3 loop is CASSYRGMDRPLHF. CDR3 DNA: TGTGCCAGCAGTTACCGGGGGATGGATAGACCCCTCCACTTT.

This clonotype was observed at least ten times. This rearrangement joins TRBV10-3 to TRBJ2-7, with TRBD2 matching over 12 bases. Germline assignment: CDR1 ENHRY and CDR2 SYGVKD. With 0 bases clipped from V and 6 bases from J, the junction kept 9 bases outside the gene matches. This CDR3 is 17 amino acids long. This chain's CDR3 is CAISESTSGSRVGEQYF. In nucleotides, the CDR3 is TGTGCCATCAGTGAGTCGACTAGCGGGAGCCGGGTCGGCGAGCAGTACTTC.

Many counts were recorded for this clonotype. In DNA form, the CDR3 reads TGTGCCAGCAGTTACTCGGCGACTAGCGGGAACTACGAGCAGTACTTC. Protein: CASSYSATSGNYEQYF. The V call is TRBV6-2 or TRBV6-3, the J call TRBJ2-7, with 11 positions matching TRBD2. This CDR3 region has 16 residues. The germline CDR1 and CDR2 sequences are MNHEY and SVGEGT. The trim removed 0 bases at V and 3 bases at J, leaving 4 bases unmatched.

This clonotype was seen at least ten times. This chain connects TRBV20-1 to TRBJ2-5; possibly TRBD1 or TRBD2 for D (5 bases each). The length of the CDR3 is 14 residues. From germline, CDR1 is DFQATT and CDR2 SNEGSKA (reference sequence). V lost 5 bases to trimming and J lost 7 bases, with 20 bases between them. CDR3: CSARPGALEGTQYF. CDR3 in DNA: TGCAGTGCTCGCCCCGGGGCCCTCGAAGGGACCCAGTACTTC.

This clonotype was seen many times. The chain has TRBV24-1 and TRBJ2-5; a weak D match, TRBD1 (5 bases). V gave up 0 bases and J gave up 7 bases, with 11 bases separating them. The length of the CDR3 is 14 residues. The V gene's germline CDR1 is KGHDR and CDR2 SFDVKD. The CDR3 bases are TGTGCCACCAGTGATTTGAAGGGGCCGGGGACCCAGTACTTC. This gives the protein CATSDLKGPGTQYF.

In its sample, this clonotype was seen once. This could be a read error, since a much larger clone is one nucleotide away. The chain employs TRBV11-1 and TRBJ2-7; unclear D gene. The CDR3 contains 12 residues. The germline gives CDR1 SGHAT, CDR2 FQDESV (reference sequence). Between the trimmed V and J ends, which lost 1 base and 4 bases, there was a span of 5 bases. CDR3 protein: CASSLVVYEQYF. The CDR3 DNA reads as TGTGCCAGCAGCTTAGTCGTGTACGAGCAGTACTTC. The full variable domain, rest sourced from reference TRBV11-1 and TRBJ2-7, is EAEVAQSPRYKITEKSQAVAFWCDPISGHATLYWYRQILGQGPELLVQFQDESVVDDSQLPKDRFSAERLKGVDSTLKIQPAELGDSAMYLCASSLVVYEQYFGPGTRLTVT.

This clonotype has a count of ten or more. The V gene is TRBV6-5, the J gene TRBJ2-5, with TRBD2 as a possible D gene (5 bases). Trimming cost V 6 bases and J 2 bases, with 10 bases left between them. Germline values: CDR1 MNHEY, CDR2 SVGAGI. The CDR3 is 13 residues long. CDR3 region: CASRVDYQETQYF. Here the CDR3 DNA reads TGTGCCAGCAGGGTCGACTATCAAGAGACCCAGTACTTC.

This clonotype showed up many times. The chain has TRBV4-3 and TRBJ2-3, with TRBD2 as a possible D gene (7 bases). This CDR3 region has 15 residues. Trimming cost V 0 bases and J 1 base, with 8 bases left between them. Germline-derived CDR1 and CDR2 are LGHNA and YSLEER. The CDR3 reads CASSQDGGRTDTQYF. The CDR3, as DNA: TGCGCCAGCAGCCAAGACGGGGGGCGCACAGATACGCAGTATTTT.

This clonotype was counted many times. This chain joins TRBV10-3 and TRBJ2-5, with 10 bases matching TRBD2. The germline V gene has CDR1 ENHRY and CDR2 SYGVKD. The CDR3 has 17 amino acids. V shed 3 bases, J shed 5 bases, and the junction held 12 bases outside the gene matches. DNA for the CDR3: TGTGCCATCAGTGATTTAGCTGGACTAGCGGAATGGGAGACCCAGTACTTC. Encoded protein: CAISDLAGLAEWETQYF.

There are many counts of this clonotype. The rearrangement uses TRBV9 and TRBJ1-2, with D unclear. Per the germline V gene, CDR1 is SGDLS and CDR2 is YYNGEE. V was trimmed by 2 bases and J by 0 bases, leaving 2 bases between them. The CDR3 runs to 12 residues. The CDR3 loop is CASSVTNYGYTF. CDR3 nucleotide sequence: TGTGCCAGCAGCGTGACTAACTATGGCTACACCTTC.

Ten or more counts support this clonotype. The rearrangement joins TRBV7-8 to TRBJ2-1; no definite D call. The CDR3 runs to 15 residues. V shed 1 base and J shed 8 bases, with 15 bases lying between them. CDR1 is SGHVS and CDR2 is FQNEAQ in the germline V gene. CDR3 loop: CASSLGLVIPDEQFF. The CDR3 coding sequence is TGTGCCAGCAGCTTAGGGCTAGTCATTCCGGATGAGCAGTTCTTC.

Comment on this clonotype: A read error may be the cause here, since a much bigger clone is one base away. The chain links TRBV12-3 or TRBV12-4 to TRBJ2-5; 11 bases line up with TRBD2. The CDR3 has 15 amino acids. V dropped 6 bases and J dropped 9; count of bases not matched to a gene: 12. The CDR3 region is CASRSSSGRPEAQYF. CDR3 in DNA: TGTGCCAGCAGGTCATCTAGCGGGAGGCCGGAGGCCCAGTACTTC.